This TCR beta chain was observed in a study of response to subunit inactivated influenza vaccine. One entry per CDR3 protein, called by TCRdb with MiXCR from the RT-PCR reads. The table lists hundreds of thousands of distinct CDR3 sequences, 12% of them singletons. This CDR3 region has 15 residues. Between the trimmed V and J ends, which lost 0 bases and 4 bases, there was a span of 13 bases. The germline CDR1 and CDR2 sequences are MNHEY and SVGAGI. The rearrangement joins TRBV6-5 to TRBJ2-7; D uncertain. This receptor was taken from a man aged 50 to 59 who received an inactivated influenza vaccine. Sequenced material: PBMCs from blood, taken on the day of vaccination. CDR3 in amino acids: CASSYSLFGSYEQYF. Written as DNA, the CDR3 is TGTGCCAGCAGTTACTCGTTGTTTGGCAGTTACGAGCAGTACTTC.